These T cell receptor beta chains were read from a single sample in a study of blood T cell repertoires in COVID-19. This table comes from immunoSEQ multiplex PCR, and its TCRdb copy is limited to in-frame clones, with some not included. The sample lists some 250,000 clones; 89% were seen once. Sequenced input: PBMCs or T cells enriched from blood (not recorded which). Every receptor here comes from a woman aged 25-40 years with acute COVID-19. Each CDR3 is given with its conserved first and last residue. A D gene is named only where the DNA matches it firmly. Part of the rows lack a size; the others show once, few, many or a class for expanded clones.

d_gene: NA
j_gene: TRBJ1-6
v_gene: TRBV28
abundance: NA
CDR3aa: CASSTQKTGRSPLHF
CDR3nt: TGTGCCAGCAGTACCCAAAAGACAGGCCGATCACCCCTCCACTTT

d_gene: TRBD2
j_gene: TRBJ2-1
v_gene: TRBV12-3/TRBV12-4
abundance: NA
CDR3aa: CASSSGTSGEQFF
CDR3nt: TGTGCCAGCAGTTCCGGGACTAGCGGTGAGCAGTTCTTC

d_gene: NA
j_gene: TRBJ1-2
v_gene: TRBV5-4
abundance: NA
CDR3aa: CASSLGPGKKDGYTF
CDR3nt: TGTGCCAGCAGCTTGGGACCAGGGAAAAAGGATGGCTACACCTTC

d_gene: NA
j_gene: TRBJ2-7
v_gene: TRBV27
abundance: NA
CDR3aa: CASSSYTHEQYF
CDR3nt: TGTGCCAGCAGTTCGTACACGCACGAGCAGTACTTC

d_gene: NA
j_gene: TRBJ2-1
v_gene: TRBV10-3
abundance: NA
CDR3aa: CASAGYNEQFF
CDR3nt: TGTGCCTCGGCAGGGTACAATGAGCAGTTCTTC

d_gene: NA
j_gene: TRBJ1-6
v_gene: TRBV19
abundance: NA
CDR3aa: CASSKGAGDSPLHF
CDR3nt: TGTGCCAGTAGTAAGGGTGCGGGCGATTCACCCCTCCACTTT

d_gene: NA
j_gene: TRBJ1-3
v_gene: TRBV28
abundance: NA
CDR3aa: CASSFSWGELSGNTIYF
CDR3nt: TGTGCCAGCAGTTTCTCCTGGGGGGAGCTCTCTGGAAACACCATATATTTT

d_gene: NA
j_gene: TRBJ2-3
v_gene: TRBV11-3
abundance: NA
CDR3aa: CASSRRGDRLSTDTQYF
CDR3nt: TGTGCCAGCAGCCGGCGGGGGGACAGATTGAGCACAGATACGCAGTATTTT

d_gene: NA
j_gene: TRBJ2-2
v_gene: TRBV14
abundance: NA
CDR3aa: CASSQRVGTGELFF
CDR3nt: TGTGCCAGCAGCCAACGGGTGGGCACCGGGGAGCTGTTTTTT

d_gene: TRBD2
j_gene: TRBJ2-1
v_gene: TRBV9
abundance: NA
CDR3aa: CASSVRRGDYNEQFF
CDR3nt: TGTGCCAGCAGCGTCAGGCGGGGGGACTACAATGAGCAGTTCTTC

d_gene: TRBD1
j_gene: TRBJ1-2
v_gene: TRBV5-1
abundance: NA
CDR3aa: CASSPDGTGVSMDGYTF
CDR3nt: TGCGCCAGCAGCCCCGATGGGACAGGGGTATCTATGGATGGCTACACCTTC

d_gene: NA
j_gene: TRBJ1-2
v_gene: TRBV18
abundance: NA
CDR3aa: CASSPQTQPNYGYTF
CDR3nt: TGTGCCAGCTCACCGCAGACACAACCCAACTATGGCTACACCTTC

d_gene: NA
j_gene: TRBJ2-7
v_gene: TRBV9
abundance: NA
CDR3aa: CASSPNSYEQYF
CDR3nt: TGTGCCAGCAGCCCAAACAGCTACGAGCAGTACTTC

d_gene: TRBD2
j_gene: TRBJ2-7
v_gene: TRBV6-5
abundance: NA
CDR3aa: CASSLRGVSNEQYF
CDR3nt: TGTGCCAGCAGTTTGCGGGGGGTAAGCAACGAGCAGTACTTC

d_gene: NA
j_gene: TRBJ1-2
v_gene: TRBV7-2
abundance: NA
CDR3aa: CASSTREGPYGYTF
CDR3nt: TGTGCCAGCAGCACCCGAGAGGGTCCATATGGCTACACCTTC

d_gene: TRBD1
j_gene: TRBJ1-2
v_gene: TRBV10-3
abundance: NA
CDR3aa: CAISEGGTGIGYGYTF
CDR3nt: TGTGCCATCAGTGAGGGTGGGACAGGTATAGGCTATGGCTACACCTTC

d_gene: TRBD2
j_gene: TRBJ2-7
v_gene: TRBV6-1
abundance: many
CDR3aa: CASSEAGGSSYEQYF
CDR3nt: TGTGCCAGCAGTGAAGCGGGGGGGAGCTCCTACGAGCAGTACTTC

d_gene: NA
j_gene: TRBJ1-6
v_gene: TRBV5-1
abundance: NA
CDR3aa: CASSPEGNSPLHF
CDR3nt: TGCGCCAGCAGCCCGGAGGGAAATTCACCCCTCCACTTT

d_gene: NA
j_gene: TRBJ2-7
v_gene: TRBV28
abundance: NA
CDR3aa: CASSLGRSYEQYF
CDR3nt: TGTGCCAGCAGTTTGGGCAGGTCCTACGAGCAGTACTTC

d_gene: TRBD1
j_gene: TRBJ1-1
v_gene: TRBV7-6
abundance: NA
CDR3aa: CASSLGTGENTEAFF
CDR3nt: TGTGCCAGCAGCTTAGGGACAGGGGAAAACACTGAAGCTTTCTTT

d_gene: NA
j_gene: TRBJ1-1
v_gene: TRBV19
abundance: NA
CDR3aa: CASSMEGRGVTEAFF
CDR3nt: TGTGCCAGTAGTATGGAGGGGCGAGGGGTCACTGAAGCTTTCTTT

d_gene: NA
j_gene: TRBJ1-1
v_gene: TRBV9
abundance: NA
CDR3aa: CASNPMTGGSAEAFF
CDR3nt: TGTGCCAGCAACCCCATGACGGGGGGCAGCGCTGAAGCTTTCTTT